The 8 T cell receptor beta chains in this list originate from one sample, sequenced in a study of regulatory T cells in long-lasting Graves disease. Researchers made TCR beta libraries by using iRepertoire HTBI primers and running Arm-PCR on CDR3 regions. TCRdb used MiXCR to reprocess the multiplex PCR reads, holding one entry per CDR3 protein. The data contain 700,000 or so distinct CDR3 sequences, 30% of them singletons. The time point was: persistent/refractory GD, antithyroid drugs over 5 years with positive TRAb. PBMC RNA served as the TCR library source. The sequenced sample was peripheral blood mononuclear cells (PBMCs), obtained when the disease was refractory, from a patient treated with antithyroid drugs. The source of these receptors is a female donor with Graves disease.

In its sample, this clonotype was seen a few times. V is TRBV30 and J is TRBJ1-5; D possibly corresponds to TRBD1 (5 bases). Germline-derived CDR1 and CDR2 are GTSNPN and SVGIG (reference sequence). This CDR3 has 13 residues. The ends were cut back, 4 bases at V and 6 bases at J, with 13 bases in the middle. The CDR3 DNA sequence: TGTGCCTGGATGGCCAGGGTAGGTCAGCCCCAGCATTTT. This translates into CAWMARVGQPQHF.

This rearrangement joins TRBV5-1 to TRBJ2-7; possibly TRBD1 for D (6 bases). The CDR3 spans 17 residues. Trimming cost V 1 base and J 5 bases, with 22 bases left between them. The germline V gene encodes CDR1 SGHRS and CDR2 YFSETQ. The CDR3 nucleotides are TGCGCCAGCAGCTTGAGGCCCTCGGGACAAGGGGGAAACGAGCAGTACTTC. This codes for CASSLRPSGQGGNEQYF. The variable domain in full, completed from reference TRBV5-1 and TRBJ2-7, reads KAGVTQTPRYLIKTRGQQVTLSCSPISGHRSVSWYQQTPGQGLQFLFEYFSETQRNKGNFPGRFSGRQFSNSRSEMNVSTLELGDSALYLCASSLRPSGQGGNEQYFGPGTRLTVT.

J is TRBJ2-7 and V is TRBV6-1; 7 bases agree with TRBD2. Germline V CDR1 and CDR2: MNHNS, SASEGT. The trim removed 8 bases at V and 2 bases at J, leaving 15 bases unmatched. The CDR3 extends over 16 amino acids. Written as DNA, the CDR3 is TGTGCCAGCCTTAAGGTGGCGGCTAGCGGAGCCTACGAGCAGTACTTC. Protein product: CASLKVAASGAYEQYF.

The sample holds a few counts of this clonotype. V is TRBV13 and J is TRBJ2-7; TRBD2 matches 10 bases. V was clipped by 3 bases and J by 3 bases; unmatched bases: 2. The germline gives CDR1 PRHDT, CDR2 FYEKMQ (reference sequence). The CDR3 extends over 14 amino acids. CDR3: CASSFSGRRYEQYF. CDR3 DNA: TGTGCCAGCAGCTTTAGCGGGAGGCGCTACGAGCAGTACTTC. Supplemented by reference TRBV13 and TRBJ2-7, the full variable domain reads AAGVIQSPRHLIKEKRETATLKCYPIPRHDTVYWYQQGPGQDPQFLISFYEKMQSDKGSIPDRFSAQQFSDYHSELNMSSLELGDSALYFCASSFSGRRYEQYFGPGTRLTVT.

At least ten counts were recorded for this clonotype. The chain combines TRBV2 with TRBJ1-1; 8 bases map to TRBD1. This CDR3 has 14 amino acids. From germline, CDR1 is SNHLY and CDR2 FYNNEI. The J segment lost 5 bases and the V segment lost 2 bases, leaving 4 bases of the junction unmatched. DNA of the CDR3: TGTGCCAGCAGTGAACAGGGGGCTCGGACTGAAGCTTTCTTT. Translation gives CASSEQGARTEAFF.

The chain recombines TRBV5-1 with TRBJ1-1; TRBD1 aligns across 12 bases. Unmatched junction bases numbered 4, after V lost 3 bases and J lost 7 bases. The germline V gene encodes CDR1 SGHRS and CDR2 YFSETQ. CDR3 length equals 14 residues. CDR3 sequence: CASSWDRGRGEAFF. CDR3 DNA: TGCGCCAGCAGCTGGGACAGGGGGCGGGGTGAAGCTTTCTTT.

V and J are TRBV9 and TRBJ2-6, with D unclear. This CDR3 is 12 amino acids long. V lost 3 bases and J lost 5, with 3 bases in between. Germline CDR1 SGDLS, CDR2 YYNGEE. This chain's CDR3 is CASSAWANVLTF. The CDR3 DNA is TGTGCCAGCAGCGCCTGGGCCAACGTCCTGACTTTC.

Ten or more counts support this clonotype. This chain links TRBV28 with TRBJ1-4, with D uncertain. V was pared by 4 bases and J by 8 bases, with 20 bases between. Germline V gives CDR1 MDHEN, CDR2 SYDVKM. The CDR3 has 16 residues. CDR3 in amino acids: CASSSPRALSREKLFF. The CDR3 DNA reads as TGTGCCAGCAGTTCCCCCCGGGCCCTGAGTCGGGAAAAACTGTTTTTT.